A selection of T cell receptor beta chains follows, all from one sample in a study of CD8 T cells in Susac syndrome. TCRdb reprocessed the immunoSEQ multiplex PCR reads via MiXCR and lists one record per CDR3 protein. The sample yields about 430,000 distinct CDR3 sequences, around 83% seen once. Sample: CD8+ T cells from PBMCs. The receptor set was obtained from a human donor with multiple sclerosis. Both conserved end residues are part of each CDR3. The order of the fields is J gene, V gene, CDR3 protein.

TRBJ1-1	TRBV7-9	CASSSGQVNTEAFF
TRBJ2-7	TRBV29-1	CSAQDRITSYEQYF
TRBJ2-4	TRBV7-9	CASSLIQGSKNIQYF
TRBJ1-1	TRBV20-1	CSARDERDIRQAAFF
TRBJ2-2	TRBV2	CASRINTGELFF
TRBJ2-6	TRBV4-1	CASRRVGSGANVLTF
TRBJ2-1	TRBV2	CASSSATVGSGGYNEQFF
TRBJ1-2	TRBV30	CAWSGARSYGYTF
TRBJ2-5	TRBV5-8	CASSFRWADNLEETQYF
TRBJ2-7	TRBV6-1	CASSPSGGAGLSSYEQYF
TRBJ1-1	TRBV28	CASSLSWEEDTEAFF
TRBJ2-1	TRBV5-1	CASSYNPGGASEQFF
TRBJ2-7	TRBV3-1	CASSQDDYEQYF
TRBJ2-5	TRBV11-2	CASSLAMYQETQYF
TRBJ2-1	TRBV12-5	CASGLGPPGSALQFF
TRBJ2-5	TRBV21-1	CASSTDSYPGETQYF
TRBJ1-5	TRBV10-2	CASSEWGVGNQPQHF
TRBJ2-3	TRBV6-5	CASSLRTSGIPFPSTDTQYF
TRBJ2-7	TRBV27	CASSPVGGRLEQYF
TRBJ1-5	TRBV6-5	CASSWTASNQPQHF
TRBJ2-3	TRBV6-5	CASSYSASGQTDTQYF
TRBJ2-7	TRBV27	CASSLFDAASEQYF